The rows below give T cell receptor beta chains drawn from one sample of a study of beta chain features in type 1 diabetes. TCRdb keeps only in-frame clones here, not all; method: immunoSEQ multiplex PCR. The sample records roughly 730,000 clones, roughly 13% being singletons. Sample: naive CD4+ T cells from blood. The origin of the receptors is a young man with type 1 diabetes. The CDR3 runs from the conserved cysteine through the conserved F or W. Each record gives: V gene, D gene, clone size, J gene, CDR3 DNA, CDR3 protein. The D gene is left open where the match is weak. A clone size is listed for some rows: how often the clone was seen (once, few, many), or a class if it is expanded.

V gene: TRBV14; D gene: -; clone size: -; J gene: TRBJ1-6; CDR3 DNA: TGTGCCAGCAGCCTAGAGGGGAGTTCACCCCTCCACTTT; CDR3 protein: CASSLEGSSPLHF
V gene: TRBV29-1; D gene: TRBD1; clone size: few; J gene: TRBJ1-1; CDR3 DNA: TGCAGCGGAGGACAGGGGGCTTGGACTGAAGCTTTCTTT; CDR3 protein: CSGGQGAWTEAFF
V gene: TRBV4-1; D gene: -; clone size: -; J gene: TRBJ2-5; CDR3 DNA: TGCGCCAGCAGCCAGGGGGCGTTGGAGACTCAGACCCAGTACTTC; CDR3 protein: CASSQGALETQTQYF
V gene: TRBV19; D gene: TRBD1; clone size: -; J gene: TRBJ1-2; CDR3 DNA: TGTGCCAGTAGTGGGCCCGGGACAGTTAACTATGGCTACACCTTC; CDR3 protein: CASSGPGTVNYGYTF
V gene: TRBV7-3; D gene: TRBD2; clone size: -; J gene: TRBJ2-2; CDR3 DNA: TGTGCCAGCAGCCCTCCCGGGACTAGCGCTGTCGGGGAGCTGTTTTTT; CDR3 protein: CASSPPGTSAVGELFF
V gene: TRBV30; D gene: -; clone size: -; J gene: TRBJ2-7; CDR3 DNA: TGTGCCTGGAGTGGCACCTACGAGCAGTACTTC; CDR3 protein: CAWSGTYEQYF
V gene: TRBV2; D gene: TRBD2; clone size: few; J gene: TRBJ2-3; CDR3 DNA: TGTGCCAGCAGGGCCCTAGCGGGATTCTCTAGCACAGATACGCAGTATTTT; CDR3 protein: CASRALAGFSSTDTQYF
V gene: TRBV11-2; D gene: TRBD2; clone size: -; J gene: TRBJ2-1; CDR3 DNA: TGTGCCAGCCTACAGCGAAGCGGGGTCTACAATGAGCAGTTCTTC; CDR3 protein: CASLQRSGVYNEQFF
V gene: TRBV5-4; D gene: -; clone size: few; J gene: TRBJ2-7; CDR3 DNA: TGTGCCAGCAGCTTGGCCGGGGCCCTGGGAGAGCAGTACTTC; CDR3 protein: CASSLAGALGEQYF
V gene: TRBV27; D gene: -; clone size: few; J gene: TRBJ2-5; CDR3 DNA: TGTGCCAGCAGTCGAGACTCCGAGACCCAGTACTTC; CDR3 protein: CASSRDSETQYF
V gene: TRBV2; D gene: -; clone size: few; J gene: TRBJ2-1; CDR3 DNA: TGTGCCAGCAGTACTATCTACAATGAGCAGTTCTTC; CDR3 protein: CASSTIYNEQFF
V gene: TRBV7-6; D gene: -; clone size: -; J gene: TRBJ1-2; CDR3 DNA: TGTGCCAGCAGCTTAGAAGGGATTAATGGCTACACCTTC; CDR3 protein: CASSLEGINGYTF
V gene: TRBV9; D gene: -; clone size: -; J gene: TRBJ2-3; CDR3 DNA: TGTGCCAGCAGCGATAGGGGTCGGCAGGCGACCACAGATACGCAGTATTTT; CDR3 protein: CASSDRGRQATTDTQYF
V gene: TRBV19; D gene: TRBD1; clone size: few; J gene: TRBJ1-6; CDR3 DNA: TGTGCCAGTAGCAAACCAGGGGACAGGGGTTCACCCCTCCACTTT; CDR3 protein: CASSKPGDRGSPLHF
V gene: TRBV2; D gene: TRBD1; clone size: few; J gene: TRBJ1-1; CDR3 DNA: TGTGCCAGCAGTGAACAGGGGGCTCTTTTGGACACTGAAGCTTTCTTT; CDR3 protein: CASSEQGALLDTEAFF
V gene: TRBV29-1; D gene: -; clone size: -; J gene: TRBJ1-3; CDR3 DNA: TGCAGCGTAGGGCGCGACTCTGGAAACACCATATATTTT; CDR3 protein: CSVGRDSGNTIYF
V gene: TRBV27; D gene: TRBD1; clone size: few; J gene: TRBJ1-2; CDR3 DNA: TGTGCCAGCAGTCAAGACAGGGGTCTGGGCTACACCTTC; CDR3 protein: CASSQDRGLGYTF
V gene: TRBV7-9; D gene: -; clone size: few; J gene: TRBJ2-7; CDR3 DNA: TGTGCCAGCAGCTTAGGGGGGCCCTACGAGCAGTACTTC; CDR3 protein: CASSLGGPYEQYF
V gene: TRBV6-1; D gene: TRBD2; clone size: -; J gene: TRBJ2-1; CDR3 DNA: TGTGCCAGCATTTCAAGCGGGGAAGAGCAGTTCTTC; CDR3 protein: CASISSGEEQFF
V gene: TRBV19; D gene: -; clone size: -; J gene: TRBJ2-7; CDR3 DNA: TGTGCCAGTAGGACAGATTGGAGCTCCTACGAGCAGTACTTC; CDR3 protein: CASRTDWSSYEQYF
V gene: TRBV5-4; D gene: TRBD1; clone size: few; J gene: TRBJ2-5; CDR3 DNA: TGTGCCAGCAGCTATGGGACAGGGGAAGAGACCCAGTACTTC; CDR3 protein: CASSYGTGEETQYF
V gene: TRBV30; D gene: -; clone size: few; J gene: TRBJ1-4; CDR3 DNA: TGTGCCTGGAGTGTACTGGAGCAGAACAATGAAAAACTGTTTTTT; CDR3 protein: CAWSVLEQNNEKLFF
V gene: TRBV5-1; D gene: TRBD2; clone size: few; J gene: TRBJ2-3; CDR3 DNA: TGCGCCAGCAGGAAACGGGGGGGCACAGATACGCAGTATTTT; CDR3 protein: CASRKRGGTDTQYF
V gene: TRBV29-1; D gene: -; clone size: -; J gene: TRBJ2-7; CDR3 DNA: TGCAGCGTTGAGGCTAGCAGCTCCTACGAGCAGTACTTC; CDR3 protein: CSVEASSSYEQYF
V gene: TRBV4-1; D gene: -; clone size: -; J gene: TRBJ2-7; CDR3 DNA: TGCGCCAGCAGCCAGACGGCGGGTGGAGCTTACGAGCAGTACTTC; CDR3 protein: CASSQTAGGAYEQYF
V gene: TRBV29-1; D gene: -; clone size: -; J gene: TRBJ1-1; CDR3 DNA: TGCAGCGTTGAACCCAGACTGAACACTGAAGCTTTCTTT; CDR3 protein: CSVEPRLNTEAFF
V gene: TRBV4-1; D gene: -; clone size: few; J gene: TRBJ1-2; CDR3 DNA: TGCGCCAGCCAGACGGCCGGGGCCTCAACCGCGGGCTACACCTTC; CDR3 protein: CASQTAGASTAGYTF
V gene: TRBV4-1; D gene: -; clone size: few; J gene: TRBJ2-6; CDR3 DNA: TGCGCCAGCAGCCAGGGACGGGATTCCTCTGGGGCCAACGTCCTGACTTTC; CDR3 protein: CASSQGRDSSGANVLTF
V gene: TRBV29-1; D gene: -; clone size: -; J gene: TRBJ2-5; CDR3 DNA: TGCAGCGGCCGCAGGATCCAAGAGACCCAGTACTTC; CDR3 protein: CSGRRIQETQYF
V gene: TRBV18; D gene: -; clone size: few; J gene: TRBJ1-4; CDR3 DNA: TGTGCCAGCTCACCAGATATTGGGTCAACTAATGAAAAACTGTTTTTT; CDR3 protein: CASSPDIGSTNEKLFF